The entry that follows covers one T cell receptor beta chain sequence. Its antigen is unidentified. The CDR3 covers 14 residues. The V segment lost 6 bases and the J segment 5 bases; nucleotides outside the gene matches: 9. TCRdb independently ran MiXCR on the 5' RACE reads; one entry per CDR3 protein. The table has over 55,000 distinct CDR3 sequences, about 12% seen once. This specimen belongs to a study of T-cell memory formation after mild COVID-19. Overall study: TCR clusters mostly belonged to single donors.

General study points: Most CD4+ clones that shrank were in CM and EM, while CD8+ ones turned up in EMRA.

The TCR originated in a man aged 18 to 29 who had mild COVID-19 (a few samples of this study predate the infection). Cell type and time point are not known. The sample consisted of PBMCs or a T cell subset sorted from them (not recorded which). The chain links TRBV12-3 or TRBV12-4 to TRBJ1-2; TRBD1 aligns across 7 bases. The CDR3 region is CASSRYRGMYGYTF. The CDR3 coding sequence is TGTGCCAGCAGCCGCTACAGGGGCATGTATGGCTACACCTTC.